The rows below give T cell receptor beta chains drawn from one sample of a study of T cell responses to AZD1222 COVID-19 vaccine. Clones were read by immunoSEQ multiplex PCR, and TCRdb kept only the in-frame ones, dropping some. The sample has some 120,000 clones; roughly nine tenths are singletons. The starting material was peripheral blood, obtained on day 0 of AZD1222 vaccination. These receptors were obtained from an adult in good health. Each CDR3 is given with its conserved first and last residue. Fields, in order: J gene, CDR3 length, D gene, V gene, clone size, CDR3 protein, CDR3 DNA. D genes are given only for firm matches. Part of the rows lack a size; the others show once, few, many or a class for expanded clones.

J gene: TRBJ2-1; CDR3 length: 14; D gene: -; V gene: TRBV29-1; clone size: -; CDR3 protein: CSAPGPGSYNEQFF; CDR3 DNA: TGCAGCGCCCCGGGACCCGGCTCCTACAATGAGCAGTTCTTC
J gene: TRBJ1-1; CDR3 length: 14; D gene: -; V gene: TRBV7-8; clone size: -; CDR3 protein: CASSFGQMNTEAFF; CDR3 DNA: TGTGCCAGCAGCTTCGGACAGATGAACACTGAAGCTTTCTTT
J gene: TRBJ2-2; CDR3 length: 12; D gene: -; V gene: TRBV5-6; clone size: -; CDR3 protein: CASSVYTGELFF; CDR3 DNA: TGTGCCAGCAGCGTTTACACCGGGGAGCTGTTTTTT
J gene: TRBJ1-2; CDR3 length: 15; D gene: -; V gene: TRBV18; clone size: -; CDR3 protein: CASSPNRLASYGYTF; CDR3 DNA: TGTGCCAGCTCACCTAACAGACTCGCCTCCTATGGCTACACCTTC
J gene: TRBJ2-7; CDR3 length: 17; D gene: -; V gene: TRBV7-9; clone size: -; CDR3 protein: CASSSPRGGGSSYEQYF; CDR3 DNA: TGTGCCAGCAGCTCCCCCCGCGGGGGCGGAAGCTCCTACGAGCAGTACTTC
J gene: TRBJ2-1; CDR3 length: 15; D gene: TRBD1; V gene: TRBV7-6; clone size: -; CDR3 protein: CASSLGGTGNPEQFF; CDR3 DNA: TGTGCCAGCAGCTTAGGGGGGACAGGGAACCCAGAGCAGTTCTTC
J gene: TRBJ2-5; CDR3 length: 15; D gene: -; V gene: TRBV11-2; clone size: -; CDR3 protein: CASSLGIQNQETQYF; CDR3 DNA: TGTGCCAGCAGCTTGGGTATCCAAAATCAAGAGACCCAGTACTTC
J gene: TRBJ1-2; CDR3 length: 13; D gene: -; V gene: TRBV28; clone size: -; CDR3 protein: CASRRVGSYGYTF; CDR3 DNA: TGTGCCAGCAGACGGGTCGGGAGTTATGGCTACACCTTC
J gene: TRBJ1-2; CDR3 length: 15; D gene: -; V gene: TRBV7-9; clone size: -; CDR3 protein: CASSLVGRDAYGYTF; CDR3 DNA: TGTGCCAGCAGCTTAGTCGGCAGGGACGCGTATGGCTACACCTTC
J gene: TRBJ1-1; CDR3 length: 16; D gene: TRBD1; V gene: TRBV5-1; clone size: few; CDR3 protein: CASSLDLNRGRSEAFF; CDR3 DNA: TGCGCCAGCAGCTTGGACCTGAACAGGGGGCGAAGTGAAGCTTTCTTT
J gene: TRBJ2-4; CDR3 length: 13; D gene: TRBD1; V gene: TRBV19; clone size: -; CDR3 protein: CASSSGTGLIQYF; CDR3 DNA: TGTGCCAGTAGCTCCGGGACAGGGTTGATTCAGTACTTC
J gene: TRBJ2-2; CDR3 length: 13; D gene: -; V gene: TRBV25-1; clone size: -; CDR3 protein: CATRTAPTGELFF; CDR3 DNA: TGTGCCACCCGGACGGCCCCGACGGGGGAGCTGTTTTTT
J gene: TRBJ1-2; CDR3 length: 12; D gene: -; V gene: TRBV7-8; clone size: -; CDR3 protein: CASSHDSYGYTF; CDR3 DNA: TGTGCCAGCAGCCATGACAGCTATGGCTACACCTTC
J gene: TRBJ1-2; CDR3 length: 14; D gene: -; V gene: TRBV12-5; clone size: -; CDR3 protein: CASGLRGSTYGYTF; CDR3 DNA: TGTGCTAGTGGTTTGAGGGGATCCACCTATGGCTACACCTTC
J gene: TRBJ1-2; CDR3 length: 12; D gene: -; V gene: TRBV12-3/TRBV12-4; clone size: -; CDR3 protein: CASSAGARGYTF; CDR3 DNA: TGTGCCAGCAGCGCAGGTGCACGTGGCTACACCTTC
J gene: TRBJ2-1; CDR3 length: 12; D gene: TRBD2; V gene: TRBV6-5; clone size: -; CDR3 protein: CASRWGGNEQFF; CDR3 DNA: TGTGCCAGCAGGTGGGGGGGTAATGAGCAGTTCTTC
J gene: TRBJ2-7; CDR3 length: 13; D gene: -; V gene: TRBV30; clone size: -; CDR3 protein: CAWNQPYSYEQYF; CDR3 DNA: TGTGCCTGGAACCAGCCCTACTCCTACGAGCAGTACTTC
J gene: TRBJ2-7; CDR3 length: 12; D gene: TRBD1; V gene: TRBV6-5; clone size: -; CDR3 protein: CASTGGTYEQYF; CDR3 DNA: TGTGCCAGCACAGGGGGAACCTACGAGCAGTACTTC
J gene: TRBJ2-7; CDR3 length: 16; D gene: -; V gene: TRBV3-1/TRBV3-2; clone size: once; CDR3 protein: CASSHEGGAGNSEQYF; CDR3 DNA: TGTGCCAGCAGCCACGAAGGAGGGGCGGGTAACAGCGAGCAGTACTTC
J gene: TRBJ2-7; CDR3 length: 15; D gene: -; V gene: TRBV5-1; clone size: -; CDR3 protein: CASSLGPRGDDEQYF; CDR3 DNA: TGCGCCAGCAGCTTGGGTCCGCGGGGAGACGACGAGCAGTACTTC
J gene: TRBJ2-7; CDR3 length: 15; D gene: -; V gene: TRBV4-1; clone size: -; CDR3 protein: CASSQGPSGAYEQYF; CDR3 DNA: TGCGCCAGCAGCCAAGGGCCCTCGGGGGCCTACGAGCAGTACTTC
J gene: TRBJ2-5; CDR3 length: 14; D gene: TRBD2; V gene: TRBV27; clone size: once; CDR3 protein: CASRRAGLQETQYF; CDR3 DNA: TGTGCCAGCAGGCGAGCGGGACTTCAAGAGACCCAGTACTTC
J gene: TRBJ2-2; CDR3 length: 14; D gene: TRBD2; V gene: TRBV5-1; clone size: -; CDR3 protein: CASSSSGITGELFF; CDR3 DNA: TGCGCCAGCAGCTCAAGCGGGATCACCGGGGAGCTGTTTTTT
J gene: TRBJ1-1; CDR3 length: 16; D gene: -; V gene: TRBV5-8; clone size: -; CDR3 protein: CASSLRGPSMNTEAFF; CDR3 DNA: TGTGCCAGCAGCTTGAGGGGACCGAGCATGAACACTGAAGCTTTCTTT
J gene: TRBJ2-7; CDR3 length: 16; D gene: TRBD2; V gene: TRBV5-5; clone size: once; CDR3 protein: CASSLTQLAGSYEQYF; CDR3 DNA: TGTGCCAGCAGCTTAACCCAACTAGCGGGATCCTACGAGCAGTACTTC
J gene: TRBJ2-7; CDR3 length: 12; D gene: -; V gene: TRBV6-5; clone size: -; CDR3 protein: CASRTGLYEQYF; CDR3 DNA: TGTGCCAGCAGGACGGGGTTATACGAGCAGTACTTC
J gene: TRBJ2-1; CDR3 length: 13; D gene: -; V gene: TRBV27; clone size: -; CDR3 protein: CASSPNEFQEKFF; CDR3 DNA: TGTGCCAGCAGTCCCAACGAGTTTCAAGAAAAGTTCTTC
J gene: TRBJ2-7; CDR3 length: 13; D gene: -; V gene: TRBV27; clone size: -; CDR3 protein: CASRGGHGSEQYF; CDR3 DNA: TGTGCCAGCAGGGGAGGCCACGGTAGCGAGCAGTACTTC
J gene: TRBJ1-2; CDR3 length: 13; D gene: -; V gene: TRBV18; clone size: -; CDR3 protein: CASSPSDQDGYTF; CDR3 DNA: TGTGCCAGCTCACCGAGCGACCAGGACGGCTACACCTTC
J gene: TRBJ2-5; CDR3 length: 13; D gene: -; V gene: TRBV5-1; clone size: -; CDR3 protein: CASSSEYQETQYF; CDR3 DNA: TGCGCCAGCAGCTCCGAGTACCAAGAGACCCAGTACTTC
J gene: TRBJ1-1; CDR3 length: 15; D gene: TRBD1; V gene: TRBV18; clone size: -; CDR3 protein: CASSPGTGSGTEAFF; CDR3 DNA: TGTGCCAGCTCACCAGGGACAGGGTCGGGGACTGAAGCTTTCTTT
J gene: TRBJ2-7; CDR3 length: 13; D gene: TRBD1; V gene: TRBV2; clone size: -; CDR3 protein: CASTGQASYEQYF; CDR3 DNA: TGTGCCAGCACCGGACAGGCTTCCTACGAGCAGTACTTC
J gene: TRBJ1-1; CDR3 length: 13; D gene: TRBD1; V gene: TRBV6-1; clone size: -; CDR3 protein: CASSEGIGGNAFF; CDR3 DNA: TGTGCCAGCAGTGAAGGTATAGGGGGCAATGCTTTCTTT
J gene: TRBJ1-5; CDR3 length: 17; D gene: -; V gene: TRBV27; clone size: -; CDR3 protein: CASKFLGEGSGNQPQHF; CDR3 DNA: TGTGCCAGCAAGTTTTTAGGGGAAGGTAGTGGCAATCAGCCCCAGCATTTT
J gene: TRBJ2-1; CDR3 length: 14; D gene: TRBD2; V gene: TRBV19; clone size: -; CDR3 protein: CASKRTSGSPEQFF; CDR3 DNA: TGTGCCAGTAAGCGGACTAGCGGGAGCCCGGAGCAGTTCTTC
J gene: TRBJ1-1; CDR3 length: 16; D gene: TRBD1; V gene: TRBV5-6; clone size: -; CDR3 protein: CASSGAGTVDGTEAFF; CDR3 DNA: TGTGCCAGCAGCGGGGCGGGGACAGTTGATGGCACTGAAGCTTTCTTT